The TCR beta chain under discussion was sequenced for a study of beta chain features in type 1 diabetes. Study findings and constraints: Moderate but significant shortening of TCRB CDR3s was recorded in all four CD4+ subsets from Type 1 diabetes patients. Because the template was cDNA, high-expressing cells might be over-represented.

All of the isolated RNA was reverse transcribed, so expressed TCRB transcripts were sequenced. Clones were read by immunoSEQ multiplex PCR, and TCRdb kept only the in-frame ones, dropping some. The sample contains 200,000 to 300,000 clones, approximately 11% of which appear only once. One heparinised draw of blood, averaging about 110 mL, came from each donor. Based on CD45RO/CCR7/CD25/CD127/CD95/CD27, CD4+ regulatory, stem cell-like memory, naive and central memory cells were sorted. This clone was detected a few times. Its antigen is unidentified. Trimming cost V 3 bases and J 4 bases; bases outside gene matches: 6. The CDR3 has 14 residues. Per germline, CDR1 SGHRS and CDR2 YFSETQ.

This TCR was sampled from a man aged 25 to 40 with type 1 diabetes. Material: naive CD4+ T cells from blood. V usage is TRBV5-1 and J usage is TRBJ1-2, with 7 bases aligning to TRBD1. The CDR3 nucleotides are TGCGCCAGCAGCTCCACGACAGGGAGCTATGGCTACACCTTC. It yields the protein CASSSTTGSYGYTF.